The rows below give T cell receptor beta chains drawn from one sample of a study of PD-1 blockade in classical Hodgkin lymphoma. The table came from immunoSEQ multiplex PCR; TCRdb's copy has only in-frame clones and leaves some out. The sample contains roughly 45,000 clones, approximately 79% of which appear only once. The specimen was peripheral blood mononuclear cells (PBMCs), collected before the second cycle of nivolumab. The receptors stem from a human donor with classical Hodgkin lymphoma. Both conserved end residues are part of each CDR3. The D gene is left open where the match is weak.

J: TRBJ2-7
D: -
V: TRBV6-1
CDR3: CASSAQSWISYEQYF

J: TRBJ2-1
D: -
V: TRBV6-6
CDR3: CASSTFLSQQSKQFF

J: TRBJ2-7
D: TRBD1
V: TRBV27
CDR3: CASSPTGTYEQYF

J: TRBJ2-7
D: -
V: TRBV6-7
CDR3: CASRLAAVGEQYF

J: TRBJ2-7
D: -
V: TRBV30
CDR3: CAFLDTFASYEQYF

J: TRBJ2-7
D: -
V: TRBV7-2
CDR3: CASSLGPSYEQYF

J: TRBJ2-3
D: TRBD2
V: TRBV6-5
CDR3: CASNSGGDTQYF

J: TRBJ1-2
D: -
V: TRBV4-2
CDR3: CASSQVQGGANYGYTF

J: TRBJ1-6
D: TRBD1
V: TRBV11-2
CDR3: CASSFGTGVTDSPLHF

J: TRBJ1-2
D: TRBD1
V: TRBV19
CDR3: CASSIDSGQGAIPHGYTF

J: TRBJ2-5
D: TRBD2
V: TRBV2
CDR3: CASSALLAGGNGETQYF

J: TRBJ1-1
D: -
V: TRBV9
CDR3: CASSVLDVNTEAFF

J: TRBJ1-4
D: -
V: TRBV27
CDR3: CASSKDRINEKLFF

J: TRBJ2-7
D: TRBD2
V: TRBV10-2
CDR3: CASSDSAAGGRAYEQYF

J: TRBJ2-2
D: -
V: TRBV4-3
CDR3: CASSQIAASTGELFF

J: TRBJ1-1
D: TRBD1
V: TRBV4-2
CDR3: CASSQGAGQALGTTTEAFF

J: TRBJ2-7
D: TRBD2
V: TRBV7-6
CDR3: CASSSSGGMGYEQYF